Listed below are T cell receptor beta chains from one sample, sequenced in a study of OX40 agonist ivuxolimab in advanced cancers. Libraries were prepared by immunoSEQ multiplex PCR; TCRdb keeps only in-frame clonotypes and omits some of them. The sample consists of approximately 130,000 clones, 90% to 95% of them appearing once. The input for sequencing was CD4+ or CD8+ T cells sorted from blood, taken in a trial of the OX40 agonist ivuxolimab. The source of these receptors is an adult with an advanced solid tumor such as melanoma, head and neck, liver or kidney cancer. CDR3s include the opening cysteine and the closing phenylalanine or tryptophan.

v_gene	j_gene	CDR3aa
TRBV28	TRBJ1-5	CASTGGGKDQPQHF
TRBV6-6	TRBJ1-4	CASTEDSVGKKLFF
TRBV9	TRBJ1-3	CASSVVADRVYGNTIYF
TRBV7-9	TRBJ2-5	CASSLEGYQETQYF
TRBV6-5	TRBJ1-1	CASSPDRSTEAFF
TRBV18	TRBJ2-7	CASSPGVSSYEQYF
TRBV4-1	TRBJ2-1	CASSLPEDSSGVSYNEQFF
TRBV25-1	TRBJ1-6	CASTRATGTSYNSPLHF
TRBV18	TRBJ2-1	CASSPRTSGGAGEQFF
TRBV19	TRBJ2-3	CASTQDRGTDTQYF
TRBV28	TRBJ2-4	CASSFTPSRNIQYF
TRBV19	TRBJ2-1	CASSIWLTTNEQFF
TRBV5-1	TRBJ2-1	CASSLGGTSGDTSYNEQFF
TRBV9	TRBJ1-1	CASSVGKGGGSNTEAFF
TRBV9	TRBJ2-3	CASSVAIRDTQYF
TRBV7-3	TRBJ2-3	CASSSLTGPDTQYF
TRBV5-4	TRBJ2-5	CASSLALPDATQYF
TRBV30	TRBJ2-2	CAWNAGTNTGELFF
TRBV7-9	TRBJ1-1	CASSITLNTEAFF
TRBV7-9	TRBJ2-7	CASSLRDRYNEQYF
TRBV5-4	TRBJ2-3	CASSFRGLPTDTQYF
TRBV27	TRBJ2-7	CASSFDRDYEQYF
TRBV9	TRBJ1-2	CASSAIRDRGFLGYTF
TRBV29-1	TRBJ1-4	CSVGGQGNEKLFF
TRBV9	TRBJ1-2	CASSRDRNYGYTF
TRBV6-5	TRBJ1-4	CASQDGVFKEKLFF
TRBV28	TRBJ1-2	CASTLGTDLYGYTF
TRBV18	TRBJ1-5	CASSPQGGGQPQHF
TRBV5-4	TRBJ2-3	CASSPPGPKRSDTQYF
TRBV5-1	TRBJ2-1	CASSSGTSGNEQFF
TRBV4-3	TRBJ1-2	CASSQGPGLRKTYGYTF
TRBV5-6	TRBJ1-2	CASSQPLGRTNYGYTF
TRBV28	TRBJ2-3	CASSSPDLRGTDTQYF
TRBV5-1	TRBJ2-3	CASSGLTRDTQYF
TRBV6-6	TRBJ1-1	CASSDLRSEAFF
TRBV6-6	TRBJ1-2	CASSYSTGGYYGYTF
TRBV10-1	TRBJ1-1	CASRRGPTTEAFF
TRBV7-2	TRBJ2-5	CASSSGQQETQYF
TRBV9	TRBJ1-1	CASRAEGQGVITEAFF
TRBV7-2	TRBJ2-7	CASSSRLAGGYEQYF
TRBV6-5	TRBJ2-7	CASSYDDSSSYEQYF
TRBV6-5	TRBJ1-6	CASRGDRHNSPLHF
TRBV19	TRBJ2-1	CASSIQGRTYNEQFF
TRBV18	TRBJ2-5	CASSPLEETQYF
TRBV19	TRBJ1-5	CASSIDILQPQHF
TRBV6-1	TRBJ2-1	CASRGGRSTYGFF
TRBV9	TRBJ2-7	CASSGLAGGGEQYF
TRBV11-2	TRBJ2-1	CASSLSSAIRYEQFF
TRBV5-4	TRBJ2-3	CASSFKISGGGTDTQYF
TRBV18	TRBJ2-3	CASSPPRDRGTDTQYF
TRBV7-9	TRBJ1-2	CASSWDTSGGYTF
TRBV18	TRBJ2-5	CASSPQGGTLHF
TRBV11-2	TRBJ1-1	CASSLVLANTEAFF
TRBV7-8	TRBJ1-5	CASSRRDRGAGNQPQHF